This paragraph covers one T cell receptor beta chain sequence. Its antigen is currently unknown. This sample was included in a study of T cell clonotyping in hematopoietic cell transplantation. Points from the study as a whole: After transplant, recipient diversity fell while pathologically expanded clonotypes grew through day 180.

The CDR3 runs to 15 residues. The ends lost 0 bases at V and 6 bases at J; junction bases unmatched: 3. Germline-derived CDR1 and CDR2 are SGHRS and YFSETQ. Sequencing used immunoSEQ multiplex PCR; TCRdb keeps in-frame clones, though not all of them. The sample has about 36,000 clones; around 95% are singletons. Time point of the sample: recipient sample about 28 days before transplant, after cytoreduction. The sequencing here drew on peripheral blood mononuclear cells, taken before stem cell transplant. This chain uses TRBV5-1 with TRBJ2-3; the match to TRBD1 covers 11 bases. The clonotype originates from a middle-aged man with chronic myeloid leukemia. Some clones in this sample may be carry-over from other donors' samples. In DNA, the CDR3 is TGCGCCAGCAGCTTGGGGACAGGGGGCTTCGATACGCAGTATTTT. Protein: CASSLGTGGFDTQYF.